This T cell receptor (beta chain) was observed in a study of OX40 agonist ivuxolimab in advanced cancers. In the study overall: Ivuxolimab was an agonistic, fully human IgG2 monoclonal antibody directed against OX40 (CD134), a costimulatory receptor. Intravenous ivuxolimab was administered to patients every 2 weeks at six dose levels: 0.01, 0.1, 0.3, 1.5, 3 and 10 mg/kg. Of the roughly 52 dose-escalation patients, hepatocellular carcinoma was present in roughly 19, melanoma in approximately 15, renal cell carcinoma in 9 and head and neck cancer in 9. In the dose-escalation cohort, around 80% of patients were male, and the mean age was 60 years with a range of roughly 20 to 79. Patients were allowed to have had prior anti-PD-1, anti-PD-L1 or anti-CTLA-4 therapy, and 30% to 40% of the dose-escalation patients had previously received checkpoint inhibitors. Partial responses occurred in three dose-escalation patients, of whom one had hepatocellular carcinoma and two had cutaneous melanoma. Peripheral TCRbeta sequencing aimed to test whether ivuxolimab altered TCR sequence diversity and caused clonal T-cell expansion. The paper reports the monotherapy dose-escalation portion (N of about 54 patients) of the phase I ivuxolimab trial. Overall results and qualifications from the work: At doses from 0.1 to 3.0 mg/kg, clonal expansion was seen in both CD4+ and CD8+ blood T cells between baseline and week 6. Antigen specificity was not determined for the clonally expanded peripheral T cells. Low levels of normalized T-cell clonal expansion were also seen in some nonresponding patients. In partial responders in the 0.1-3.0 mg/kg groups, normalized peripheral clonal expansion was found to be among the lowest, especially among CD8+ T cells. After ivuxolimab, CD8+ T cells had more expanded clones than CD4+ T cells on average.

The CDR3 numbers 13 residues from cysteine through phenylalanine. This entry keeps only the CDR3 DNA: 39 bases, framed from base 1. The trial excluded patients who had a history of autoimmune disease or were on systemic immunosuppression. In every dose cohort, peripheral blood was drawn for TCR sequencing at baseline, cycle 4 day 1, and cycle 7 day 1. The samples were taken from a phase I, first-in-human, multicenter, open-label dose-escalation trial of ivuxolimab. The trial enrolled adults with locally advanced or metastatic head and neck squamous cell, hepatocellular, melanoma or renal cell carcinoma. Before TCR sequencing, CD4+ T cells and CD8+ T cells were sorted from peripheral blood as separate populations. Genomic DNA was extracted from sorted cells for sequencing of the TCRbeta CDR3 region. The immunoSEQ Assay was used for sequencing of TCRbeta CDR3 regions. TCRdb mirrors the immuneACCESS table, restricted to in-frame sequences. Some clones are absent from its copies; in checked studies, under half trace to an unresolved V gene, and the reason for the others is unknown. The sample contains roughly 70,000 clones, around 90% of them found a single time. The top ten clones comprise 5% to 6.5% of the sample.

Regarding this clone: No cognate antigen has been identified for it. No quality values exist for individual bases; no much larger clone is one base distant.

The starting material was CD4+ or CD8+ T cells sorted from blood, obtained in a trial of the OX40 agonist ivuxolimab. The TCR comes from an adult with an advanced solid tumor such as melanoma, head and neck, liver or kidney cancer. The chain joins TRBV12-2 to TRBJ1-2; TRBD1 was called by the table and not checked on the DNA. TRBV12-2 is a known pseudogene. CDR3 protein: CASRLVHREGYTF. The nucleotide sequence reads as follows: TGTGCAAGTCGCTTAGTTCACAGAGAGGGCTACACCTTC.